This TCR beta chain was documented in a study of blood T cell repertoires in COVID-19. The germline V gene has CDR1 SGHNT and CDR2 YYREEE (reference sequence). V lost 4 bases and J 2 bases, leaving 13 bases between the germline ends. The CDR3 has 15 amino acids. TCRdb's table, derived via immunoSEQ multiplex PCR, lists solely in-frame clones and lacks some. Of fewer than 250,000 clones listed, more than 85% are singletons. J is TRBJ2-1 and V is TRBV5-4, with a weak D call TRBD2 (5 bases). Sequenced input: peripheral blood. This TCR was sampled from a man aged 55 to 70 with acute or convalescent COVID-19. The CDR3 region has the DNA TGTGCCAGCAGCCAGGTGAGGGTCACCTACAATGAGCAGTTCTTC. Translated: CASSQVRVTYNEQFF.